The 26 T cell receptor beta chains below come from one sample, sequenced in a study of shared clonotypes between healthy human individuals. This table comes from immunoSEQ multiplex PCR, and its TCRdb copy is limited to in-frame clones, with some not included. The sample contains approximately 340,000 clones, under 80% of which appear only once. What was sequenced was memory CD4+ T cells sorted from blood. Documented subset: CD45RA-negative fraction. These receptors came from a man under 40 in good health.

This clone was observed a few times. The CDR3 spells CASSDPPLLGQPPKETQYF. DNA of the CDR3: TGCGCCAGCAGTGACCCCCCCCTTCTGGGCCAACCACCCAAAGAGACCCAGTACTTC. The V and J genes are TRBV10-1 and TRBJ2-5; D remains ambiguous. V lost 3 bases and J lost 3, with 26 bases in between. This CDR3 is 19 amino acids long. Germline V CDR1 and CDR2: WNHNN, SYGVQD (reference sequence).

J is TRBJ2-3 and V is TRBV9; D perhaps matches TRBD1 (6 bases). The CDR3 totals 15 residues. Trimming took 4 bases from V and 5 from J, leaving 17 bases between them. Germline CDR1 SGDLS, CDR2 YYNGEE. The CDR3 DNA follows: TGTGCCAGCAGCCCAAGGGGCAGGGGCGGAGATACGCAGTATTTT. Its protein product is CASSPRGRGGDTQYF.

The V gene is TRBV14, the J gene TRBJ1-2; tentatively, D is TRBD1 (6 bases). The CDR3 is 14 amino acids. Germline V gene data show CDR1 as SGHDN and CDR2 as FVKESK. V lost 4 bases, J lost 7 bases, and 16 bases lay in between. The CDR3, as DNA: TGTGCCAGCAGCCGGAGAGGGGGGTCCGGTGGCTACACCTTC. Translation gives CASSRRGGSGGYTF. Variable domain in full (rest from reference TRBV14 and TRBJ1-2): EAGVTQFPSHSVIEKGQTVTLRCDPISGHDNLYWYRRVMGKEIKFLLHFVKESKQDESGMPNNRFLAERTGGTYSTLKVQPAELEDSGVYFCASSRRGGSGGYTFGSGTRLTVV.

Here the CDR3 reads CSVADRPGPPDTF. The CDR3 coding sequence is TGCAGCGTGGCCGATAGACCGGGACCCCCTGACACCTTC. This chain connects TRBV29-1 to TRBJ1-2, with D possibly being TRBD1 (5 bases). The germline V gene encodes CDR1 SQVTM and CDR2 ANQGSEA. The CDR3 length is 13 residues. V lost 6 bases and J 12 bases, leaving 23 bases between the germline ends. Looking up the rest from reference TRBV29-1 and TRBJ1-2 gives the full variable domain: SAVISQKPSRDICQRGTSLTIQCQVDSQVTMMFWYRQQPGQSLTLIATANQGSEATYESGFVIDKFPISRPNLTFSTLTVSNMSPEDSSIYLCSVADRPGPPDTFGSGTRLTVV.

The CDR3 nucleotides are TGTGCCAGCAGCTTAGAACAGGGGGCAATACTTTACTACGAGCAGTACTTC. It translates to CASSLEQGAILYYEQYF. The chain combines TRBV11-2 with TRBJ2-7, with TRBD1 identical over 9 bases. CDR1 is SGHAT and CDR2 is FQNNGV in the germline V gene. The CDR3 has 17 residues. V was pared by 0 bases and J by 3 bases, with 9 bases of the junction left unmatched.

This clone was seen a few times. The chain has TRBV30 and TRBJ2-7; 9 nucleotides agree with TRBD1. The CDR3 runs to 15 residues. J gave up 4 bases and V 2 bases, and 9 bases lay outside the gene matches. The V gene's germline CDR1 is GTSNPN and CDR2 SVGIG (reference sequence). CDR3 amino acids: CAWSTRDREPYEQYF. In nucleotides, the CDR3 is TGTGCCTGGAGTACCCGGGACAGGGAACCATACGAGCAGTACTTC.

This rearrangement joins TRBV28 to TRBJ1-5; maybe TRBD1 (5 bases). The germline V gene encodes CDR1 MDHEN and CDR2 SYDVKM. The CDR3 consists of 12 residues. The V gene lost 5 bases and the J gene lost 7 bases, with 9 bases spanning the gap. CDR3 residues: CASSPQGQPQHF. The CDR3 DNA is TGTGCCAGCAGTCCCCAGGGCCAGCCCCAGCATTTT.

This clone occurred once. This sequence joins TRBV5-1 and TRBJ2-5; no reliable D call. CDR3 length equals 15 residues. V shed 1 base and J shed 2 bases, with 12 bases lying between them. Germline V CDR1 and CDR2: SGHRS, YFSETQ. The CDR3 sequence is CASSLQSHRQETQYF. CDR3 sequence (DNA): TGCGCCAGCAGCTTGCAGTCACACAGACAAGAGACCCAGTACTTC. The full variable domain, rest sourced from reference TRBV5-1 and TRBJ2-5, is KAGVTQTPRYLIKTRGQQVTLSCSPISGHRSVSWYQQTPGQGLQFLFEYFSETQRNKGNFPGRFSGRQFSNSRSEMNVSTLELGDSALYLCASSLQSHRQETQYFGPGTRLLVL.

There are many counts of this clone. The V gene is TRBV27, the J gene TRBJ2-3; TRBD2 aligns across 13 bases. The J segment lost 5 bases and the V segment lost 5 bases, leaving 4 bases of the junction unmatched. This CDR3 is built from 15 residues. Germline loops: CDR1 MNHEY, CDR2 SMNVEV (reference sequence). Written as DNA, the CDR3 is TGTGCCAGCAGTCCCGGACTAGCGGGAGAAGATACGCAGTATTTT. As protein: CASSPGLAGEDTQYF.

This chain links TRBV10-3 with TRBJ2-2; D is unclear. The germline V gene encodes CDR1 ENHRY and CDR2 SYGVKD. V was trimmed by 0 bases and J by 4 bases, leaving 12 bases between them. This CDR3 is built from 16 residues. The CDR3 sequence is CAISESGPPLTGELFF. The CDR3 nucleotides are TGTGCCATCAGTGAGTCCGGACCCCCGCTCACCGGGGAGCTGTTTTTT.

The chain combines TRBV25-1 with TRBJ2-1; the match to TRBD1 covers 9 bases. Trimming cost V 5 bases and J 6 bases; bases outside gene matches: 8. The CDR3 sequence is 15 residues long. CDR1 is MGHDK and CDR2 is SYGVNS in the germline V gene. CDR3 in amino acids: CASSLPGQGFNEQFF. The CDR3 nucleotides read TGTGCCAGCAGTCTGCCGGGACAGGGTTTCAATGAGCAGTTCTTC.

The chain links TRBV4-3 to TRBJ2-3; tentatively, D is TRBD2 (6 bases). CDR1 is LGHNA and CDR2 is YSLEER in the germline V gene. CDR3 size: 14 residues. Trimming stripped 7 bases from V and 0 bases from J, with 11 bases between. In DNA, the CDR3 is TGCGCCAGCACGGGACGGGGGAGCACAGATACGCAGTATTTT. It codes for CASTGRGSTDTQYF.

The gene calls are TRBV29-1 and TRBJ2-2, with D possibly being TRBD1 (5 bases). CDR1 SQVTM and CDR2 ANQGSEA come from the germline V gene. The CDR3 extends over 14 amino acids. CDR3 sequence (DNA): TGCGGAACACAAAAAGGGGCGAACACCGGGGAGCTGTTTTTT. Protein sequence: CGTQKGANTGELFF.

This clone appeared many times. This rearrangement joins TRBV27 to TRBJ1-1, with D unclear. V was shortened by 5 bases and J by 2 bases, with 12 bases between the two germline ends. CDR3 length: 14 amino acids. Germline V CDR1 and CDR2: MNHEY, SMNVEV (reference sequence). CDR3 DNA: TGTGCCAGCAGTCGAAACAGATACAACACTGAAGCTTTCTTT. Translated, it gives CASSRNRYNTEAFF.

The genes are TRBV4-3 and TRBJ2-4; 7 positions agree with TRBD1. The length of the CDR3 is 15 residues. CDR1 is LGHNA and CDR2 is YSLEER in the germline V gene. J was trimmed by 1 base and V by 2 bases; bases with no gene match: 2. CDR3 sequence: CASSQSDRAKNIQYF. CDR3 DNA: TGCGCCAGCAGCCAATCGGACAGGGCCAAAAACATTCAGTACTTC.

The rearrangement uses TRBV28 and TRBJ1-1; 7 nucleotides align to TRBD1. CDR1 and CDR2 from the germline V gene are MDHEN and SYDVKM. The CDR3 is made up of 14 amino acids. Trimming removed 4 bases from V and 1 base from J; junction bases left unmatched: 3. The CDR3 sequence is CASSSGQPNTEAFF. The CDR3 nucleotides read TGTGCCAGCAGTTCGGGACAGCCGAACACTGAAGCTTTCTTT.

The chain links TRBV9 to TRBJ1-1, with TRBD1 as a possible D gene (5 bases). The germline V gene encodes CDR1 SGDLS and CDR2 YYNGEE. V was clipped by 0 bases and J by 2 bases, with 11 bases between them. The CDR3 length is 15 residues. This CDR3 reads CASSVGRGQNTEAFF. The CDR3 DNA is TGTGCCAGCAGCGTAGGAAGGGGCCAAAACACTGAAGCTTTCTTT.

Comments on this clone: Given a much more abundant clone one base away, this may be a read error. The chain recombines TRBV14 with TRBJ1-1; the D is unclear. This CDR3 spans 13 amino acids. Trimming shortened V by 3 bases and J by 0 bases, and 5 bases separated the two germline ends. Germline V gene data show CDR1 as SGHDN and CDR2 as FVKESK. The CDR3 region has the DNA TGTGCCAGCAGCCAGCAGTTGAACACTGAAGCTTTCTTT. It specifies CASSQQLNTEAFF.

This rearrangement joins TRBV28 to TRBJ1-5; a possible D gene is TRBD1 (5 bases). V lost 1 base and J lost 6, with 13 bases in between. CDR1 and CDR2 from the germline V gene are MDHEN and SYDVKM. This CDR3 has 15 residues. In DNA, the CDR3 is TGTGCCAGCAGTTTATCGGGGGTATCGGGTCAGCCCCAGCATTTT. It is translated as CASSLSGVSGQPQHF.

This rearrangement joins TRBV7-9 to TRBJ1-4, with no clear D. Trimming removed 4 bases at V and 14 bases at J, with 14 bases between. The germline CDR1 and CDR2 sequences are SEHNR and FQNEAQ (reference sequence). This CDR3 contains 12 residues. The CDR3 DNA sequence: TGTGCCAGCAGCTGGGATTTTGGAGTTCTGTTTTTT. Translation gives CASSWDFGVLFF.

There are a few counts of this clone. This sequence joins TRBV18 and TRBJ1-2; D uncertain. This CDR3 spans 14 amino acids. V was cut by 2 bases and J by 4 bases, with 11 bases left in between. Germline V gene data show CDR1 as KGHSH and CDR2 as LQKENI. The CDR3 here is CASSPARAGYGYTF. The CDR3 DNA reads TGTGCCAGCTCACCAGCGCGGGCGGGCTATGGCTACACCTTC.

This clone was counted many times. The chain links TRBV18 to TRBJ2-1; D is perhaps TRBD2 (6 bases). Trimming took off 0 bases at V and 9 bases at J, with 18 bases between the two ends. CDR3 size: 16 residues. CDR1 is KGHSH and CDR2 is LQKENI in the germline V gene. The CDR3 protein is CASSPPRGKRGVEQFF. The CDR3 DNA sequence: TGTGCCAGCTCACCACCGCGCGGGAAACGAGGTGTTGAGCAGTTCTTC.

This clone was picked up many times. J is TRBJ2-2 and V is TRBV6-5; 8 bases align to TRBD1. There are 14 residues in the CDR3. Unmatched junction bases numbered 4, after V lost 10 bases and J lost 0 bases. Germline assignment: CDR1 MNHEY and CDR2 SVGAGI. The CDR3 sequence: CATRTGPNTGELFF. The CDR3 region has the DNA TGTGCCACACGGACAGGGCCGAACACCGGGGAGCTGTTTTTT.

V gene TRBV5-6 combines with J gene TRBJ2-1; D may be TRBD1 (6 bases). CDR1 and CDR2 from the germline V gene are SGHDT and YYEEEE. CDR3 length equals 15 residues. Deletions cut 6 bases from V and 2 bases from J, with 15 bases between. The CDR3 sequence is CASTLGWTAYNEQFF. Written as DNA, the CDR3 is TGTGCCAGCACCTTAGGGTGGACAGCCTACAATGAGCAGTTCTTC.

This clone was recorded a few times. V is TRBV7-6 and J is TRBJ1-1, with D perhaps matching TRBD1 (5 bases). Germline V gene data show CDR1 as SGHVS and CDR2 as FNYEAQ. V was shortened by 5 bases and J by 6 bases, with 16 bases between the two germline ends. This CDR3 spans 14 amino acids. As DNA, the CDR3 is TGTGCCAGCAGCATCGGGACCGCCTTATCTGAAGCTTTCTTT. It codes for CASSIGTALSEAFF.

J is TRBJ1-2 and V is TRBV27; D unresolved. Germline V lookup: CDR1 MNHEY, CDR2 SMNVEV (reference sequence). Trimming removed 3 bases at V and 4 bases at J, with 12 bases between. This CDR3 has 14 amino acids. For the CDR3, the DNA is TGTGCCAGCAGTTTTTCAGGAAGAGCCTATGGCTACACCTTC. Its protein product is CASSFSGRAYGYTF.